The clone carrying this T cell receptor (beta chain) was detected ten times or more. Its antigen is unknown. The sample comes from a study of beta chain features in type 1 diabetes. Expressed TCRB transcripts were sequenced because the entire RNA isolate underwent reverse transcription. The data were produced by immunoSEQ multiplex PCR, yet TCRdb's version contains in-frame clones alone and is incomplete. The repertoire holds 100,000 to 150,000 clones, with around 8.8% as singletons. This CDR3 is 13 amino acids long. Per the germline V gene, CDR1 is SEHNR and CDR2 is FQNEAQ (reference sequence). V was trimmed by 4 bases and J by 1 base, leaving 6 bases between them. Study-wide results and limits: Shorter TCRB CDR3s, moderately but significantly so, were found in Type 1 diabetes patients in all four CD4+ subsets.

This TCR derives from a man between 25 and 39 years old with type 1 diabetes. Sequences were obtained from central memory CD4+ T cells from blood. The chain carries TRBV7-9 and TRBJ2-3; D remains unclear. CDR3 protein: CASSSTGTDTQYF. The CDR3 bases are TGTGCCAGCAGCTCAACAGGCACAGATACGCAGTATTTT.